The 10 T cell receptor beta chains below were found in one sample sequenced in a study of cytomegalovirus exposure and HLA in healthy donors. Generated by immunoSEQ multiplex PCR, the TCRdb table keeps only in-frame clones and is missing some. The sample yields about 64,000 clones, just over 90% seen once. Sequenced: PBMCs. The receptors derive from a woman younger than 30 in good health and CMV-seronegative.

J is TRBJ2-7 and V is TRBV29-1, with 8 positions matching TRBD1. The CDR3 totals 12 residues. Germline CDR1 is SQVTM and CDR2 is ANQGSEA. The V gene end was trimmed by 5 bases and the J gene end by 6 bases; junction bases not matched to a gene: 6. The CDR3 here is CSVQGAHGEQYF. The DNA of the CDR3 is TGCAGCGTTCAGGGGGCTCATGGCGAGCAGTACTTC.

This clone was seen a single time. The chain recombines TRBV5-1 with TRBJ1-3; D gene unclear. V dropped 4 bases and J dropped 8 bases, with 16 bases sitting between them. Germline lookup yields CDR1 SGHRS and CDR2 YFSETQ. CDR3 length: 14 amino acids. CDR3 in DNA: TGCGCCAGCAGCCCGAGTTCGGGGTCAGACACCATATATTTT. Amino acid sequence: CASSPSSGSDTIYF.

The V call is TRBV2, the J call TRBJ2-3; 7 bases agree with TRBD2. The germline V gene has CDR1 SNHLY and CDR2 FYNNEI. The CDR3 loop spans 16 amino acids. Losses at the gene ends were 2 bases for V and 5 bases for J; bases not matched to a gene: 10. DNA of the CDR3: TGTGCCAGCAGTGAATGGGGGGGGGAAGGTGTAGATACGCAGTATTTT. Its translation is CASSEWGGEGVDTQYF.

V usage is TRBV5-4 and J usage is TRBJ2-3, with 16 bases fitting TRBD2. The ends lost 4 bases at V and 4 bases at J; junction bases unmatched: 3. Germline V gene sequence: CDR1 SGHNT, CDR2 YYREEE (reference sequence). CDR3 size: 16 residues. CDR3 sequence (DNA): TGTGCCAGCAGCATGGGACTAGCGGGAGGGCCAGATACGCAGTATTTT. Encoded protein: CASSMGLAGGPDTQYF.

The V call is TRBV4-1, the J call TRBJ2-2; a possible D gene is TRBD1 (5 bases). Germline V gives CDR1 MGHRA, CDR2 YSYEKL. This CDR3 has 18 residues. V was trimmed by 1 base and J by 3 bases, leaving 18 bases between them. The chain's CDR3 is CASSQVVFRGMDTGELFF. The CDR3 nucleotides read TGCGCCAGCAGCCAAGTAGTGTTTAGGGGAATGGACACCGGGGAGCTGTTTTTT.

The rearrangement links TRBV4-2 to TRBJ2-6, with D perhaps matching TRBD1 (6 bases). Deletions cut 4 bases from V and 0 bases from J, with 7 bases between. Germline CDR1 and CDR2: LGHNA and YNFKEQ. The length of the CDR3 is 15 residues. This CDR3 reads CASSPGVSGANVLTF. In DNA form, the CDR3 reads TGTGCCAGCAGCCCAGGGGTCTCTGGGGCCAACGTCCTGACTTTC.

CDR3 in amino acids: CASRRQGAGPPYEQYF. The CDR3 DNA sequence: TGTGCCAGCAGGAGACAGGGCGCGGGGCCTCCCTACGAGCAGTACTTC. The chain combines TRBV28 with TRBJ2-7; D may be TRBD1 (7 bases). With 6 bases removed from V and 2 bases from J, the gap between germline ends came to 20 bases. Germline V gene sequence: CDR1 MDHEN, CDR2 SYDVKM. The CDR3 is 16 amino acids.

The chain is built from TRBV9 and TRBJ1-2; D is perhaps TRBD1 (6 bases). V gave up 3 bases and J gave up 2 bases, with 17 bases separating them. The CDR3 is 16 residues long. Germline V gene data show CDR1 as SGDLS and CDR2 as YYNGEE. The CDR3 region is CASSARNGQTNYGYTF. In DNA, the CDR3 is TGTGCCAGCAGCGCCCGGAATGGACAGACCAACTATGGCTACACCTTC.

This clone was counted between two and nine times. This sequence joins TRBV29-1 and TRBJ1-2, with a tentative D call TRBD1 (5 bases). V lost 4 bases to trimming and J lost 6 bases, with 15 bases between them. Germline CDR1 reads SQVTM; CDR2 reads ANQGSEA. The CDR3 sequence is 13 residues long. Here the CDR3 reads CSVAPGDGDGYTF. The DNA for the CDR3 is TGCAGCGTTGCTCCGGGGGACGGGGATGGCTACACCTTC. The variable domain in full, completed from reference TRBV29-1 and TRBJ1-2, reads SAVISQKPSRDICQRGTSLTIQCQVDSQVTMMFWYRQQPGQSLTLIATANQGSEATYESGFVIDKFPISRPNLTFSTLTVSNMSPEDSSIYLCSVAPGDGDGYTFGSGTRLTVV.

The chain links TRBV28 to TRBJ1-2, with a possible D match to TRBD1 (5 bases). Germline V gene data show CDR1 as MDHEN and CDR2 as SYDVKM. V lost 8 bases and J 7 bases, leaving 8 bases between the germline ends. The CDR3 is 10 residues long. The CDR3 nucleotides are TGTGCCAGCTACGGGGGTGGCTACACCTTC. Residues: CASYGGGYTF.